The clone carrying this T cell receptor beta chain has only a few counts. The antigen remains undetermined. Blood was drawn once from each donor into heparinised tubes. The draws averaged around 120 mL. Sorted CD4+ subsets: naive, central memory, regulatory, stem cell-like memory (CD45RO/CCR7/CD25/CD127/CD95/CD27 panel). This entry comes from a study of beta chain features in type 1 diabetes. The wider study: All samples combined gave 107,917,701 sorted cells for examination. Study observations and caveats: Shortening that was moderate but significant affected the TCRB CDR3s of Type 1 diabetes patients in all four CD4+ subsets.

The CDR3 is 14 amino acids. The isolated RNA, all of it, was reverse transcribed, so expressed TCRB transcripts were what got sequenced. The repertoire was sequenced with immunoSEQ multiplex PCR; TCRdb's copy has only in-frame clones and lacks some. Of roughly 250,000 clones listed, roughly 20% are singletons. This TCR was recovered from a woman aged 40 to 50 with type 1 diabetes. The sample comprised naive CD4+ T cells from blood. V usage is TRBV21-1 and J usage is TRBJ2-7; no check of the table's D call, TRBD2, against the DNA was made. TRBV21-1 is noted as a pseudogene. CDR3: CASTPGGRFYEQYF. DNA for the CDR3: TGTGCCAGCACCCCGGGGGGGCGCTTCTACGAGCAGTACTTC.